This TCR beta chain was recorded in a study of T-cell memory formation after mild COVID-19. About the research overall: Each donor largely had its own TCR clusters.

Libraries for TCRalpha and TCRbeta carried sample barcodes and unique molecular identifiers via 5'RACE. TCRdb re-called the 5' RACE reads with MiXCR, one entry per CDR3 protein. The sample contains about 470,000 distinct CDR3 sequences, 20% to 25% of which appear only once. V was shortened by 0 bases and J by 10 bases, with 11 bases between the two germline ends. CDR3 size: 14 residues. Germline CDR1 is SGHRS and CDR2 is YFSETQ. Study results and caveats: Shrinking CD4+ clones were chiefly CM and EM; CD8+ ones were chiefly EMRA. The study found balanced CD4/CD8 in clones contracting day 15 to 85 and a CD4+ lean in later expanders.

About this clonotype: Its specificity is not known.

The specimen sequenced was PBMCs or a T cell subset sorted from them (not recorded which). This chain links TRBV5-1 with TRBJ1-6, with a tentative D call TRBD1 (5 bases). The clonotype comes from an adult woman who had mild COVID-19 (a few samples of this study predate the infection). Cell type and time point are not known. CDR3 DNA sequence: TGCGCCAGCAGCTTGGTGGGGGAGAAGTCACCCCTCCACTTT. As protein: CASSLVGEKSPLHF.